These T cell receptor beta chains were read from a single sample in a study of shared clonotypes between healthy human individuals. This table comes from immunoSEQ multiplex PCR, and its TCRdb copy is limited to in-frame clones, with some not included. The sample records about 1.5 million clones, approximately 98% being singletons. Sequenced: naive CD4+ T cells sorted from blood. These TCRs come from a man under 40 in good health. Each CDR3 is given with its conserved first and last residue. D genes are given only for firm matches.

.	TRBV6-4	TRBJ2-2	CASSTVGDGTGELFF
TRBD1	TRBV5-1	TRBJ1-3	CASSLAGTALGGNTIYF
TRBD1	TRBV15	TRBJ2-7	CATSRRTGAKRREQYF
.	TRBV5-1	TRBJ1-3	CASSSEQGRNTIYF
.	TRBV30	TRBJ1-5	CAWSVGTANGPQHF
.	TRBV10-3	TRBJ1-4	CAISDYGGATNEKLFF
.	TRBV7-9	TRBJ2-7	CASSPRQASYEQYF
.	TRBV18	TRBJ2-2	CASPGLAGPQTGELFF
.	TRBV5-6	TRBJ2-1	CASSLQQLVYEQFF
.	TRBV6-5	TRBJ1-1	CASSPGTNTEAFF
.	TRBV6-5	TRBJ1-3	CASSGRVSGNTIYF
.	TRBV19	TRBJ1-2	CASSTVAYGYTF
TRBD2	TRBV5-4	TRBJ2-7	CASSGGGQREPTQGYF
TRBD1	TRBV6-1	TRBJ1-4	CASSVDRGGEKLFF
.	TRBV6-1	TRBJ1-1	CASSVWGTEAFF
.	TRBV5-1	TRBJ2-4	CASSPGDVKNIQYF
TRBD1	TRBV19	TRBJ1-2	CATGTGDYGYTF
TRBD2	TRBV11-3	TRBJ2-1	CASSFSGGSYNEQFF
TRBD1	TRBV29-1	TRBJ2-7	CSVARRQGTYEQYF
.	TRBV6-5	TRBJ2-5	CASSYPNAKTQYF
.	TRBV5-5	TRBJ2-5	CASSLGAPMETQYF
.	TRBV18	TRBJ2-2	CASSSQGSGELFF
.	TRBV2	TRBJ2-7	CASIARTGYEQYF
TRBD2	TRBV18	TRBJ2-3	CASSPIVREGTDTQYF
TRBD1	TRBV18	TRBJ2-7	CASSPRAGGYEQYF
.	TRBV29-1	TRBJ2-5	CSVFSRQETQYF
TRBD2	TRBV29-1	TRBJ2-1	CSVGTSGFSSYNEQFF
.	TRBV9	TRBJ2-5	CASSVGAGETQYF
TRBD1	TRBV28	TRBJ2-2	CASRNRGADTGELFF
.	TRBV6-1	TRBJ2-7	CASSVGASPTTEQYF
.	TRBV12-1	TRBJ1-5	CASSYNGTQDSYSNQPQHF
.	TRBV28	TRBJ1-5	CASSPRTASNQPQHF
.	TRBV5-1	TRBJ2-2	CASSTLEGGNTGELFF
TRBD2	TRBV5-1	TRBJ2-1	CASSRGLAVGESNEQFF
TRBD1	TRBV2	TRBJ1-1	CASSELDRGYEAFF
.	TRBV9	TRBJ2-2	CASSRANTGELFF
.	TRBV28	TRBJ1-2	CASSSGSTTYGYTF
.	TRBV5-3	TRBJ1-5	CARSLADDGGINQPQHF
TRBD1	TRBV5-5	TRBJ2-7	CASSSLKTGFRYEQYF
.	TRBV5-1	TRBJ2-1	CASSLALTGADYNEQFF
.	TRBV5-1	TRBJ1-4	CASSTTPAGEKLFF
.	TRBV5-1	TRBJ2-6	CASSLADLSGANVLTF
TRBD1	TRBV7-6	TRBJ1-3	CASSQMTGNGNTIYF
.	TRBV28	TRBJ2-7	CASRGGFVYEQYF
.	TRBV2	TRBJ2-2	CATGETPPGELFF
.	TRBV7-9	TRBJ2-3	CASSLVTGGTDTQYF
.	TRBV29-1	TRBJ2-1	CSSRQNYNEQFF
.	TRBV10-3	TRBJ2-2	CAIRGDLFGELFF
.	TRBV15	TRBJ2-1	CATSRAAAYNEQFF
TRBD2	TRBV4-1	TRBJ2-2	CASSSSGTTGELFF
TRBD2	TRBV5-1	TRBJ2-2	CASSLAQGLAGNTGELFF
.	TRBV6-5	TRBJ2-1	CASSRRLGLYNEQFF
.	TRBV19	TRBJ1-5	CASSWLPPSNQPQHF
.	TRBV19	TRBJ2-7	CASSTVPGYEQYF
TRBD1	TRBV9	TRBJ1-6	CASSVQGALSPLHF